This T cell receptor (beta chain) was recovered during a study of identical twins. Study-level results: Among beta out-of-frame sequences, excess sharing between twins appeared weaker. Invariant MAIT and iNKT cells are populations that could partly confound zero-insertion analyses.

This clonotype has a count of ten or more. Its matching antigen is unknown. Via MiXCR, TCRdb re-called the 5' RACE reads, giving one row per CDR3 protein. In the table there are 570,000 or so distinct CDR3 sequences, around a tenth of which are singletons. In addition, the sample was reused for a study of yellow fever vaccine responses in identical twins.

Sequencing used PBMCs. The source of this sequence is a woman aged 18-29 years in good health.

The CDR3 loop reads CASSYSSSPLHF. The CDR3 region has the DNA TGTGCCAGCAGTTACTCGAGTTCACCCCTCCACTTT. This sequence joins TRBV6-5 and TRBJ1-6, with D unclear. Germline assignment: CDR1 MNHEY and CDR2 SVGAGI. Trimming pared 0 bases from V and 9 bases from J, leaving 3 bases between. This CDR3 has 12 residues.